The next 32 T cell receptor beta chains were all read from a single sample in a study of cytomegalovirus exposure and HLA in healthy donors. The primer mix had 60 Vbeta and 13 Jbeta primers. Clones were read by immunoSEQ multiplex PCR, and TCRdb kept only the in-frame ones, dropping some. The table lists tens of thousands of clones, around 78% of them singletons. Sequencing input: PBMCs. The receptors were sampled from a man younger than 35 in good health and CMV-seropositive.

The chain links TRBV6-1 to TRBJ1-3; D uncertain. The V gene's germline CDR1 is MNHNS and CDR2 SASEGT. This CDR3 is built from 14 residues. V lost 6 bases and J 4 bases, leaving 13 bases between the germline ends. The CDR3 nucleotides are TGTGCCAGCAGAGACTCCACTTCAGGAAACACCATATATTTT. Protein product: CASRDSTSGNTIYF.

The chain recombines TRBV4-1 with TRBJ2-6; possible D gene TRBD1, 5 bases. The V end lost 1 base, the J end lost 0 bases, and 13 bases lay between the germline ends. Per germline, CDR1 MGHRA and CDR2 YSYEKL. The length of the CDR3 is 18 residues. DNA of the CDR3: TGCGCCAGCAGCCAAGTTCAGGGTGCCCTCTCTGGGGCCAACGTCCTGACTTTC. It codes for CASSQVQGALSGANVLTF.

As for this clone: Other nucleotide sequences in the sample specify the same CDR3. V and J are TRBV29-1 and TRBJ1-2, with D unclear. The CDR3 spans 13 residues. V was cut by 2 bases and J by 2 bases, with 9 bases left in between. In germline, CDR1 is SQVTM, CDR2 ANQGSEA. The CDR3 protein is CSVEISRNYGYTF. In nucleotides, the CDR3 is TGCAGCGTTGAAATATCACGGAACTATGGCTACACCTTC.

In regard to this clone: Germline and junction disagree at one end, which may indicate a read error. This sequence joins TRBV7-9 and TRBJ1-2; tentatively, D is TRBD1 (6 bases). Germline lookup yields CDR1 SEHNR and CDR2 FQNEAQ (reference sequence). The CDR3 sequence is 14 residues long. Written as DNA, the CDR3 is TGTGCCAGCAGCTTAGGGGACAACGTCTATAGCTACACCTTC. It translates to CASSLGDNVYSYTF.

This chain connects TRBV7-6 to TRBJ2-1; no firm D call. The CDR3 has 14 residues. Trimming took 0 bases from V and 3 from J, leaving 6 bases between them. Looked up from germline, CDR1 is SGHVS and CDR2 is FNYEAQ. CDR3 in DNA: TGTGCCAGCAGCTTAGCGGAGATCTACAATGAGCAGTTCTTC. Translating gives CASSLAEIYNEQFF.

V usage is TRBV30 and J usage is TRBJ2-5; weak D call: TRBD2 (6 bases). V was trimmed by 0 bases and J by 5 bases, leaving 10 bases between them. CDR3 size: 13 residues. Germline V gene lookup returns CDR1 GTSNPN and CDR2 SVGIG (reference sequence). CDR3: CAWSVTGVETQYF. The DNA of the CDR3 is TGTGCCTGGAGTGTAACGGGAGTTGAGACCCAGTACTTC.

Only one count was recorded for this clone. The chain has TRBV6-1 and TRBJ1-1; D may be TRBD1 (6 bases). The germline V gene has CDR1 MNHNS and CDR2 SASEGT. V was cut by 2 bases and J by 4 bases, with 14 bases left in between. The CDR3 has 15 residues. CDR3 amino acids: CASSEFPQGFTEAFF. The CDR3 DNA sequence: TGTGCCAGCAGTGAATTTCCCCAGGGGTTCACTGAAGCTTTCTTT.

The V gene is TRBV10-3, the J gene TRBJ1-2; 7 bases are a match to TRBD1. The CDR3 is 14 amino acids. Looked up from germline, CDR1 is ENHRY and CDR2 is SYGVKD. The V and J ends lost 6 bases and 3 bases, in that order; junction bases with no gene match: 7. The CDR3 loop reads CAIRKGASDYGYTF. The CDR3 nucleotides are TGTGCCATCAGGAAGGGGGCGTCGGACTATGGCTACACCTTC.

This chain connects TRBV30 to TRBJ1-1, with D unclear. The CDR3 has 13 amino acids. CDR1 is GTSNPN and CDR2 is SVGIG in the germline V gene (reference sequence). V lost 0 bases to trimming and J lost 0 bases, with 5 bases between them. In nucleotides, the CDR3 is TGTGCCTGGAGTGTACAGTTGAACACTGAAGCTTTCTTT. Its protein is CAWSVQLNTEAFF.

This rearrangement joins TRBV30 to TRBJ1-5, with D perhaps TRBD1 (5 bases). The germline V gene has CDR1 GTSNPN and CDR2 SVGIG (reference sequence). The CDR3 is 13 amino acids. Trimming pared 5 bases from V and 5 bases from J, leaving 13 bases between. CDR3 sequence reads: CAWGRGQDQPQHF. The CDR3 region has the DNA TGTGCCTGGGGGAGGGGCCAGGATCAGCCCCAGCATTTT. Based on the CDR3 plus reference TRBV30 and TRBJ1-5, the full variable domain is SQTIHQWPATLVQPVGSPLSLECTVEGTSNPNLYWYRQAAGRGLQLLFYSVGIGQISSEVPQNLSASRPQDRQFILSSKKLLLSDSGFYLCAWGRGQDQPQHFGDGTRLSIL.

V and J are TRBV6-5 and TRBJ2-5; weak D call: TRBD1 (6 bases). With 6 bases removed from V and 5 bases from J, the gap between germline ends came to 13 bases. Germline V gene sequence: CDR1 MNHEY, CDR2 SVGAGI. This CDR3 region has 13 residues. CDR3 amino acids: CASSQGGGETQYF. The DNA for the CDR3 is TGTGCCAGCAGCCAAGGGGGTGGGGAGACCCAGTACTTC.

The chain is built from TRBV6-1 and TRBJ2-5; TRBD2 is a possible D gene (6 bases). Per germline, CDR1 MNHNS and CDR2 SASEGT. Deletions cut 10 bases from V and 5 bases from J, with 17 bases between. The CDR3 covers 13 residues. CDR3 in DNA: TGTGCCACCCGACTAGGCGTTGGGGAGACCCAGTACTTC. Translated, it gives CATRLGVGETQYF.

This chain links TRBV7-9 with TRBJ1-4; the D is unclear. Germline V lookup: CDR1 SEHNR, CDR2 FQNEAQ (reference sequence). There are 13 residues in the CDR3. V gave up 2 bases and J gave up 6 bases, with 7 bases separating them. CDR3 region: CASSLSPDEKLFF. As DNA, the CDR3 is TGTGCCAGCAGCTTATCCCCCGATGAAAAACTGTTTTTT.

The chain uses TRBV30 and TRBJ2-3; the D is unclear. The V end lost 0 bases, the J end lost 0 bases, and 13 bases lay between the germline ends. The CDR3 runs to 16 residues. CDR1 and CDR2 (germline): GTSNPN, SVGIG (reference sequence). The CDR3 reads CAWSVSLAASTDTQYF. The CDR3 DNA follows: TGTGCCTGGAGTGTCTCCCTGGCGGCTAGCACAGATACGCAGTATTTT.

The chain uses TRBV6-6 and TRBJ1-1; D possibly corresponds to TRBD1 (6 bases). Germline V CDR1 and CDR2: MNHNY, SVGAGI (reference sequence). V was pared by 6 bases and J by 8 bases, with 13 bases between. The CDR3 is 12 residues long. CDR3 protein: CASRTPGQEAFF. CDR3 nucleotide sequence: TGTGCCAGCAGGACTCCGGGACAAGAAGCTTTCTTT.

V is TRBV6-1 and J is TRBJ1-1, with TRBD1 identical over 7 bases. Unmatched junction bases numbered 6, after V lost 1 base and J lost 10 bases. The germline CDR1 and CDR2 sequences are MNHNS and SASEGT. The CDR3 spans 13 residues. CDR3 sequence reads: CASSEDRGQSAFF. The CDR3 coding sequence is TGTGCCAGCAGTGAAGACAGGGGTCAATCAGCTTTCTTT.

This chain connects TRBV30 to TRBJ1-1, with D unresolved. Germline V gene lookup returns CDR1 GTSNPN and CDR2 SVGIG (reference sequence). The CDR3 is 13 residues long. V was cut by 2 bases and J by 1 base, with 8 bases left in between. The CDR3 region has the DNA TGTGCCTGGAGTATCCAGGAGAACACTGAAGCTTTCTTT. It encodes CAWSIQENTEAFF.

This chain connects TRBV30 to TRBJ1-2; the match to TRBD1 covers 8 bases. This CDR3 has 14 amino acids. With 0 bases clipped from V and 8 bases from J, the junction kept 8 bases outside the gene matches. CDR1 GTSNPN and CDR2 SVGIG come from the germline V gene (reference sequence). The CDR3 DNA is TGTGCCTGGAGTGTAACAGGGGGAATGGGCGGCTACACCTTC. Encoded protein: CAWSVTGGMGGYTF.

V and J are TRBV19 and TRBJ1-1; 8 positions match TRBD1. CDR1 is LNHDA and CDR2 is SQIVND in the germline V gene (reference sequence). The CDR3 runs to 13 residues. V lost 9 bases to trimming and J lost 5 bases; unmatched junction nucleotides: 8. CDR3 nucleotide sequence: TGTGCCAGCGCACAGGGGGGAGGGACTGAAGCTTTCTTT. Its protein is CASAQGGGTEAFF. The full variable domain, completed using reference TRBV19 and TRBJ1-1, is DGGITQSPKYLFRKEGQNVTLSCEQNLNHDAMYWYRQDPGQGLRLIYYSQIVNDFQKGDIAEGYSVSREKKESFPLTVTSAQKNPTAFYLCASAQGGGTEAFFGQGTRLTVV.

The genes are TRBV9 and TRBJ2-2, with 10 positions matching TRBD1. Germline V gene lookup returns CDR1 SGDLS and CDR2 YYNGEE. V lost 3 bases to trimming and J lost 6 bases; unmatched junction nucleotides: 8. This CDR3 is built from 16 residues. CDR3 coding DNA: TGTGCCAGCAGCGCCGACAGGGGGCGCAGGGCCGGGGAGCTGTTTTTT. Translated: CASSADRGRRAGELFF.

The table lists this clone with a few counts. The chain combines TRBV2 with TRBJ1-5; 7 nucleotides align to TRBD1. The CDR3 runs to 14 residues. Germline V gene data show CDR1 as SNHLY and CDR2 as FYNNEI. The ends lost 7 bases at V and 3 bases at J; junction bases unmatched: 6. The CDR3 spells CASKEGASNQPQHF. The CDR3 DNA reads TGTGCCAGCAAGGAGGGGGCCTCCAATCAGCCCCAGCATTTT. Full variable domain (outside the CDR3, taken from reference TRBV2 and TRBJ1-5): EPEVTQTPSHQVTQMGQEVILRCVPISNHLYFYWYRQILGQKVEFLVSFYNNEISEKSEIFDDQFSVERPDGSNFTLKIRSTKLEDSAMYFCASKEGASNQPQHFGDGTRLSIL.

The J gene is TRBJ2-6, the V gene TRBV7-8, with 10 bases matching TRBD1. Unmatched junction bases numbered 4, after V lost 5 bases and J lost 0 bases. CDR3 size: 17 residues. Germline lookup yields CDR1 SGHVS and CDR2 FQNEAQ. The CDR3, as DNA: TGTGCCAGCAGCCTCCGGGACAGGGGCTCTGGGGCCAACGTCCTGACTTTC. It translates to CASSLRDRGSGANVLTF. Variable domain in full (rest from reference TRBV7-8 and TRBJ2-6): GAGVSQSPRYKVAKRGQDVALRCDPISGHVSLFWYQQALGQGPEFLTYFQNEAQLDKSGLPSDRFFAERPEGSVSTLKIQRTQQEDSAVYLCASSLRDRGSGANVLTFGAGSRLTVL.

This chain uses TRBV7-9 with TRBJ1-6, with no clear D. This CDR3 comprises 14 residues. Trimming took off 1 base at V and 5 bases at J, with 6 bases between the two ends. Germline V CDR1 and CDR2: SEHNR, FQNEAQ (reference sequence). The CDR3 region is CASSLGQDNSPLHF. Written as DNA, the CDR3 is TGTGCCAGCAGCTTAGGGCAGGATAATTCACCCCTCCACTTT.

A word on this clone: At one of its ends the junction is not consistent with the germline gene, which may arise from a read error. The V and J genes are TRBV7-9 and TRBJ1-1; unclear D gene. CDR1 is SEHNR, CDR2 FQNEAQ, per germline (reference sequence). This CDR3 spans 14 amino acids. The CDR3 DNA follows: TGTTCCAGCAGCCCCCTGAGGGTAAACACTGAAGCTTTCTTT. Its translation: CSSSPLRVNTEAFF.

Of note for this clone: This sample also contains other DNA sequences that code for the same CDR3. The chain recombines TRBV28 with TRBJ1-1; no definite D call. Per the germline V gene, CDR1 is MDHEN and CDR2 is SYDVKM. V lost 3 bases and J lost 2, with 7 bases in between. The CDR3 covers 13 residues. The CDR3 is CASSFAINTEAFF. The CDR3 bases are TGTGCCAGCAGTTTCGCTATAAACACTGAAGCTTTCTTT.

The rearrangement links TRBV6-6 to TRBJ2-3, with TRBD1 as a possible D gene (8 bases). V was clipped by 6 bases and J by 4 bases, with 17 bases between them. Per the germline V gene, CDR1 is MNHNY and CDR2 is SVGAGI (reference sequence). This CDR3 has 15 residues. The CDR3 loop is CASRQQGGTPDTQYF. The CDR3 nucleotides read TGTGCCAGCAGGCAACAGGGGGGGACCCCAGATACGCAGTATTTT.

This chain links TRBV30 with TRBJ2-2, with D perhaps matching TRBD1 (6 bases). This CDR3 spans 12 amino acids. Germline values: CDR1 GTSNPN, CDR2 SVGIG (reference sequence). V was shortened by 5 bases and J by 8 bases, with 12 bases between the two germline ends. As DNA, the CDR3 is TGTGCCTGGGGAGAGGGGGTTGGGGAGCTGTTTTTT. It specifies CAWGEGVGELFF.

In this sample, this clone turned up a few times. CDR3 bases: TGTGCCAGCAGCCCCCTATCGAACACTGAAGCTTTCTTT. As protein: CASSPLSNTEAFF. The chain recombines TRBV6-6 with TRBJ1-1, with unresolved D. CDR3 size: 13 residues. Germline CDR1 is MNHNY and CDR2 is SVGAGI (reference sequence). V was cut by 6 bases and J by 1 base, with 9 bases left in between.

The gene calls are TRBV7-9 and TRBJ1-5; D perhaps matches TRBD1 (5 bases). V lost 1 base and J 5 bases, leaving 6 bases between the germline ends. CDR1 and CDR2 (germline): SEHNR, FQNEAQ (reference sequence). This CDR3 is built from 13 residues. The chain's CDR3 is CASSLGQYQPQHF. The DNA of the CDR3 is TGTGCCAGCAGCTTAGGACAGTATCAGCCCCAGCATTTT.

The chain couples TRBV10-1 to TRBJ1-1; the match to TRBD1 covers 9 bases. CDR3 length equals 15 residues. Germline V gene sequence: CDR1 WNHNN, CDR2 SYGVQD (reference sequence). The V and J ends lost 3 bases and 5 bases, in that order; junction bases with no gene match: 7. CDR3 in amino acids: CASSDHRTGETEAFF. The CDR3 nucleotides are TGCGCCAGCAGTGACCATCGGACAGGGGAGACTGAAGCTTTCTTT.

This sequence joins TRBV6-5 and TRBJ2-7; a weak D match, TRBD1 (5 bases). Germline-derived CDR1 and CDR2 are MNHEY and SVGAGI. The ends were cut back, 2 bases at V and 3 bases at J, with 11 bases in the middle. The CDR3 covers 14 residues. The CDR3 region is CASSYKGLDYEQYF. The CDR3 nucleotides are TGTGCCAGCAGTTACAAGGGGCTTGACTACGAGCAGTACTTC.

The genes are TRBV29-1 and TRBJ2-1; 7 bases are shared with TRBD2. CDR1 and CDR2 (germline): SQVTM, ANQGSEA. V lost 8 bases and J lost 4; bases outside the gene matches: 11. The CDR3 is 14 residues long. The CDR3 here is CSPEKRGDYNEQFF. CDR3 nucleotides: TGCAGCCCAGAAAAACGGGGGGATTACAATGAGCAGTTCTTC.